These 19 T cell receptor beta chains were all obtained from the same sample, sequenced in a study of beta chain features in type 1 diabetes. As every portion of the isolated RNA was reverse transcribed, the sequencing read expressed TCRB transcripts. Produced via immunoSEQ multiplex PCR; TCRdb's table is partial and in-frame only. The sample shows roughly 400,000 clones, around 15% of them seen only once. Sequenced material: naive CD4+ T cells from blood. These receptors were collected from a young woman in good health.

V gene TRBV19 combines with J gene TRBJ2-5; 9 bases are shared with TRBD1. The CDR3 has 16 amino acids. Germline-derived CDR1 and CDR2 are LNHDA and SQIVND (reference sequence). J was trimmed by 5 bases and V by 5 bases; bases with no gene match: 12. The CDR3 protein is CASSVTGTGIRETQYF. The CDR3 DNA follows: TGTGCCAGTAGTGTTACCGGGACAGGGATCCGGGAGACCCAGTACTTC. Supplemented by reference TRBV19 and TRBJ2-5, the full variable domain reads DGGITQSPKYLFRKEGQNVTLSCEQNLNHDAMYWYRQDPGQGLRLIYYSQIVNDFQKGDIAEGYSVSREKKESFPLTVTSAQKNPTAFYLCASSVTGTGIRETQYFGPGTRLLVL.

The chain carries TRBV28 and TRBJ1-1; 7 bases map to TRBD1. The germline gives CDR1 MDHEN, CDR2 SYDVKM. V lost 6 bases and J lost 4; bases outside the gene matches: 2. This CDR3 contains 12 residues. The CDR3 region has the DNA TGTGCCAGCAGAGCAGGGGGCACTGAAGCTTTCTTT. The encoded protein is CASRAGGTEAFF.

V usage is TRBV11-3 and J usage is TRBJ2-7; D gene unclear. Germline V CDR1 and CDR2: SGHNT, YENEEA. This CDR3 comprises 13 residues. Trimming stripped 5 bases from V and 3 bases from J, with 11 bases between. This CDR3 is CASSILGGYEQYF. The CDR3 coding sequence is TGTGCCAGCAGCATCCTCGGCGGCTACGAGCAGTACTTC.

This clone was observed a few times. V usage is TRBV5-1 and J usage is TRBJ2-7; D ambiguous. The CDR3 extends over 15 amino acids. Germline lookup yields CDR1 SGHRS and CDR2 YFSETQ. Trimming removed 0 bases at V and 2 bases at J, with 12 bases between. In DNA form, the CDR3 reads TGCGCCAGCAGCTTGGGGGCTGCACGCACCTACGAGCAGTACTTC. This sequence encodes CASSLGAARTYEQYF.

This clone showed up just a few times. The rearrangement links TRBV29-1 to TRBJ2-5; a possible D gene is TRBD1 (6 bases). CDR1 SQVTM and CDR2 ANQGSEA come from the germline V gene. Deletions cut 4 bases from V and 4 bases from J, with 22 bases between. The CDR3 has 16 amino acids. The CDR3 reads CSVGPPAEQGGETQYF. Here the CDR3 DNA reads TGCAGCGTTGGGCCCCCAGCGGAACAAGGGGGAGAGACCCAGTACTTC.

This clone was seen more than once but under ten times. The genes are TRBV7-3 and TRBJ2-7; 10 nucleotides line up with TRBD2. This CDR3 has 16 amino acids. With V trimmed by 5 bases and J by 6 bases, 13 bases remained unmatched. CDR1 and CDR2 from the germline V gene are SGHTA and FQGTGA. CDR3 in amino acids: CASSPRALAGEGEQYF. The CDR3 DNA reads as TGTGCCAGCAGCCCAAGGGCCCTAGCGGGAGAGGGCGAGCAGTACTTC.

A word on this clone: Other DNA sequences in the same sample also yield this CDR3. The chain links TRBV9 to TRBJ2-1; 8 nucleotides line up with TRBD2. V lost 0 bases and J lost 3; bases outside the gene matches: 5. This CDR3 has 16 residues. Germline V gene data show CDR1 as SGDLS and CDR2 as YYNGEE. The CDR3 DNA follows: TGTGCCAGCAGCGTAGTCAGCGGGAGTAGCTACAATGAGCAGTTCTTC. Protein product: CASSVVSGSSYNEQFF.

This clone came up a few times. The same CDR3 also results from other DNA sequences found in this sample. The CDR3 DNA reads TGTGCCATCAGTGAGTCCGGTTACGAGCAGTACTTC. This sequence encodes CAISESGYEQYF. The V gene is TRBV10-3, the J gene TRBJ2-7; no clear D gene. From germline, CDR1 is ENHRY and CDR2 SYGVKD. This CDR3 contains 12 residues. Trimming removed 0 bases from V and 4 bases from J, with 4 bases in between.

This clone was observed a single time. The rearrangement joins TRBV4-3 to TRBJ2-7; 12 bases are a match to TRBD1. This CDR3 spans 17 amino acids. V dropped 3 bases and J dropped 6; count of bases not matched to a gene: 12. CDR1 and CDR2 from the germline V gene are LGHNA and YSLEER. In DNA form, the CDR3 reads TGCGCCAGCAGCCATCGTGGACCGGGACAGGGGGCGGGCGAGCAGTACTTC. This gives the protein CASSHRGPGQGAGEQYF.

The chain combines TRBV25-1 with TRBJ2-1; D not resolved. The CDR3 covers 16 residues. CDR1 is MGHDK and CDR2 is SYGVNS in the germline V gene. Trimming removed 3 bases at V and 0 bases at J, with 12 bases between. The CDR3 region has the DNA TGTGCCAGCAGTGATGCGGTAAGAGCCTCCTACAATGAGCAGTTCTTC. Translated: CASSDAVRASYNEQFF.

This clone showed up just a few times. The chain links TRBV6-5 to TRBJ1-2; D gene unclear. Germline V lookup: CDR1 MNHEY, CDR2 SVGAGI. Trimming took off 2 bases at V and 7 bases at J, with 11 bases between the two ends. The CDR3 spans 13 residues. The CDR3 nucleotides are TGTGCCAGCAGTTACGGGGTTGAGGGTGGCTACACCTTC. Translating gives CASSYGVEGGYTF.

The rearrangement links TRBV30 to TRBJ1-1, with unresolved D. The germline V gene has CDR1 GTSNPN and CDR2 SVGIG (reference sequence). Trimming took 6 bases from V and 6 from J, leaving 8 bases between them. The CDR3 is 10 amino acids. The CDR3 reads CACGSSEAFF. In DNA, the CDR3 is TGTGCCTGCGGGTCATCTGAAGCTTTCTTT. The variable domain in full, with the rest retrieved from reference TRBV30 and TRBJ1-1, is SQTIHQWPATLVQPVGSPLSLECTVEGTSNPNLYWYRQAAGRGLQLLFYSVGIGQISSEVPQNLSASRPQDRQFILSSKKLLLSDSGFYLCACGSSEAFFGQGTRLTVV.

This clone was observed a few times. This chain uses TRBV7-3 with TRBJ1-1; 9 bases match TRBD1. V shed 4 bases, J shed 4 bases, and the junction held 7 bases outside the gene matches. CDR3 size: 15 residues. CDR1 and CDR2 (germline): SGHTA, FQGTGA. This CDR3 is CASSSTGGAGTEAFF. The CDR3 DNA reads TGTGCCAGCAGCTCCACAGGGGGCGCGGGCACTGAAGCTTTCTTT.

This clone was counted a few times. V is TRBV5-4 and J is TRBJ1-2; D not certain. The germline V gene has CDR1 SGHNT and CDR2 YYREEE (reference sequence). The ends were cut back, 5 bases at V and 7 bases at J, with 18 bases in the middle. The CDR3 is 14 residues long. CDR3 coding DNA: TGTGCCAGCAGACCCGTCCATCTGGAGGGTGGCTACACCTTC. Translated: CASRPVHLEGGYTF.

The sample holds a few counts of this clone. This chain uses TRBV19 with TRBJ2-5; perhaps TRBD1 as D (6 bases). Trimming left V 6 bases short and J 4 bases short, with 15 bases between. Germline assignment: CDR1 LNHDA and CDR2 SQIVND (reference sequence). The CDR3 covers 14 residues. The CDR3, as DNA: TGTGCCAGTAGACCACAGGGTTTGGGAGAGACCCAGTACTTC. Encoded protein: CASRPQGLGETQYF.

This clone was observed a few times. This chain links TRBV9 with TRBJ1-5; TRBD1 matches 8 bases. Per the germline V gene, CDR1 is SGDLS and CDR2 is YYNGEE. The junction had 4 bases not matched to a gene; V was cut back by 1 base and J by 7 bases. The CDR3 is 14 residues long. The CDR3 region is CASSVSGGGQPQHF. The CDR3 DNA reads TGTGCCAGCAGCGTATCAGGGGGCGGGCAGCCCCAGCATTTT.

This chain joins TRBV20-1 and TRBJ2-1; tentatively, D is TRBD2 (6 bases). Trimming shortened V by 3 bases and J by 15 bases, and 12 bases separated the two germline ends. Germline CDR1 is DFQATT and CDR2 is SNEGSKA (reference sequence). The CDR3 consists of 10 residues. The CDR3 DNA reads TGCAGTGCTAGTCGGGACTCGGTGTTCTTC. Amino acids: CSASRDSVFF.

The chain combines TRBV7-3 with TRBJ2-1; the D gene is possibly TRBD2 (6 bases). CDR3 length equals 16 residues. Trimming took 3 bases from V and 0 from J, leaving 12 bases between them. CDR1 and CDR2 (germline): SGHTA, FQGTGA. CDR3 sequence: CASSFRPGSSYNEQFF. CDR3 DNA sequence: TGTGCCAGCAGCTTCCGGCCCGGGAGCTCCTACAATGAGCAGTTCTTC.

The CDR3 sequence is CASSATGGNDVSEAFF. For the CDR3, the DNA is TGTGCCAGCAGCGCTACAGGGGGGAACGACGTATCTGAAGCTTTCTTT. This rearrangement joins TRBV9 to TRBJ1-1, with 8 bases aligning to TRBD1. Germline CDR1 and CDR2: SGDLS and YYNGEE. The CDR3 runs 16 residues. V dropped 3 bases and J dropped 6; count of bases not matched to a gene: 13.